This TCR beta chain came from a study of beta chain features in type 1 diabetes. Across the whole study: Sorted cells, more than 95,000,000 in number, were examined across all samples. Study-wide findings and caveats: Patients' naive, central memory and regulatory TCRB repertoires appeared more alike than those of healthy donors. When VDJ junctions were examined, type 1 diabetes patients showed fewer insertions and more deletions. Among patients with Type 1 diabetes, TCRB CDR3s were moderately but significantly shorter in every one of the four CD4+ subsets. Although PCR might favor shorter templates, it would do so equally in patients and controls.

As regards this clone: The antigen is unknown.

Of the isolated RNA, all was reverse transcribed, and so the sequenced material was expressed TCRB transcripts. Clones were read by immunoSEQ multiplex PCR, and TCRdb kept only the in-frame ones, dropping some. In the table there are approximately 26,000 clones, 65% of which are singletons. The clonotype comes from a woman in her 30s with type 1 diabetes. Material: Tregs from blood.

The CDR3 here is CASSYSTGKANYGYTF. CDR3 in DNA: TGTGCCAGCAGTTACTCAACAGGGAAAGCTAACTATGGCTACACCTTC. This chain connects TRBV6-5 to TRBJ1-2; TRBD1 might be the D (6 bases). The CDR3 has 16 amino acids. Germline assignment: CDR1 MNHEY and CDR2 SVGAGI. The germline V and J ends were trimmed by 0 bases and 0 bases, with 11 bases remaining between them.